This T cell receptor (beta chain) was sequenced during a study of blood T cells in healthy people across ages. Study in general: About one barcoded beta molecule per two T cells came from capture by template switching. Study-wide results and limits: Naive T cell percentage by flow cytometry tracked strongly with beta diversity. Age advanced and TCR beta diversity per million T cells fell, roughly linearly.

This clonotype was seen only a few times. Its matching antigen is unknown. PBMCs numbering at least 7 million were isolated per sample. Germline CDR1 is MGHRA and CDR2 is YSYEKL. V gave up 3 bases and J gave up 11 bases, with 18 bases separating them. CDR3 length equals 14 residues. Combining a sample-barcoded 5' primer with a J-beta primer mix, a second PCR ran for roughly 6 to 12 cycles. TCRdb re-derived calls from the 5' RACE reads in MiXCR, one entry per CDR3 protein. The sample has 1.5 million or so distinct CDR3 sequences, under 55% seen once. The V gene is TRBV4-1, the J gene TRBJ2-3; D may be TRBD1 (6 bases). The TCR originated in a woman aged 18-29 years in good health. Sequencing was performed on blood. CDR3: CASSQPSVGQMQYF. As DNA, the CDR3 is TGCGCCAGCAGCCAGCCCTCCGTTGGACAGATGCAGTATTTT.